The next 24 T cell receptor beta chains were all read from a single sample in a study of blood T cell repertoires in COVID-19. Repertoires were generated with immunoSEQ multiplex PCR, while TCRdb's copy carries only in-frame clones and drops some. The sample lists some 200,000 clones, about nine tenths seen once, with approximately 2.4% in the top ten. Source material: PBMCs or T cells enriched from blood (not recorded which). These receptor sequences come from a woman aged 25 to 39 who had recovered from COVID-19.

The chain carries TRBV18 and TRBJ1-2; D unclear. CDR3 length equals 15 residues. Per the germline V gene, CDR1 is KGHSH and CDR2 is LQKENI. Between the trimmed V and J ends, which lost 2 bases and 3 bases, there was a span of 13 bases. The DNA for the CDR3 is TGTGCCAGCTCACCAAAATTGTCCGGGGACTATGGCTACACCTTC. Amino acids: CASSPKLSGDYGYTF.

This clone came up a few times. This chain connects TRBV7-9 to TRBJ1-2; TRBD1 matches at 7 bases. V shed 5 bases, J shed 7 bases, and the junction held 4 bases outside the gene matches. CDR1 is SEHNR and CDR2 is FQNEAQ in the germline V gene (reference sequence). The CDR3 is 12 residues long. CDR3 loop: CASSPGQAGYTF. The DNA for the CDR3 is TGTGCCAGCAGCCCCGGACAGGCTGGCTACACCTTC.

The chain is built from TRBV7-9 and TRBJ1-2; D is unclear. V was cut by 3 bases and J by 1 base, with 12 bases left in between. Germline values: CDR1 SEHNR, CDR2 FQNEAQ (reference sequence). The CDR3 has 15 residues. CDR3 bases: TGTGCCAGCAGCTTTAACCTAGAAGTTAACTATGGCTACACCTTC. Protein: CASSFNLEVNYGYTF.

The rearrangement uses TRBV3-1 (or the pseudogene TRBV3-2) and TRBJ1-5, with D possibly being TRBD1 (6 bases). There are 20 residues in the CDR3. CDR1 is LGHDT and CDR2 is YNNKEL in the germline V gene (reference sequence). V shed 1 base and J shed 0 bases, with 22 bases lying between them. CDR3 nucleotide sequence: TGTGCCAGCAGCCAAGCCCCCAGGGGACATTGCTGTTATAGCAATCAGCCCCAGCATTTT. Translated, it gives CASSQAPRGHCCYSNQPQHF.

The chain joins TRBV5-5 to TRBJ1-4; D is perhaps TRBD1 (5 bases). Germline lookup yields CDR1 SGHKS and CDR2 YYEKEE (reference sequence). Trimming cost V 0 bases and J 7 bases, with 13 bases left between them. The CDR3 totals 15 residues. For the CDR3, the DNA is TGTGCCAGCAGCTTGGAGCAGGGCACGGGTGAAAAACTGTTTTTT. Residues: CASSLEQGTGEKLFF.

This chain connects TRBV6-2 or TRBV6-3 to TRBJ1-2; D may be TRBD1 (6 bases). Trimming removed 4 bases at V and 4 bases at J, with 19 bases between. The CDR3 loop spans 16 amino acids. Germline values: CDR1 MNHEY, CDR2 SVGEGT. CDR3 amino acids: CASSSNNRVAGYGYTF. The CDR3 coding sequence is TGTGCCAGCAGTTCAAATAACAGGGTCGCGGGCTATGGCTACACCTTC.

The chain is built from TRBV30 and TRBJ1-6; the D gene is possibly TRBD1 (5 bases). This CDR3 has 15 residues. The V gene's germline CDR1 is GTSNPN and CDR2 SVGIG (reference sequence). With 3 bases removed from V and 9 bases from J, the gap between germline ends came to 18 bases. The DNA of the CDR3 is TGTGCCTGGAGGGCCACAGTGGGGGGAACTTCACCCCTCCACTTT. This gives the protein CAWRATVGGTSPLHF.

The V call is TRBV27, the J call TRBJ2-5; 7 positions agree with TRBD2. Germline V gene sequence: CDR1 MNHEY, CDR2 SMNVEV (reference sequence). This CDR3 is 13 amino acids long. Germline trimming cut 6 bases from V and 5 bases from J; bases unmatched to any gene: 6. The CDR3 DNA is TGTGCCAGCAGCCGGGAGGAGGGGGAGACCCAGTACTTC. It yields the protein CASSREEGETQYF.

The CDR3 is CASSFPGTPTGEQYF. The CDR3 coding sequence is TGCGCCAGCAGCTTCCCCGGGACCCCGACAGGGGAGCAGTACTTC. V usage is TRBV5-1 and J usage is TRBJ2-7; 7 bases line up with TRBD1. Germline CDR1 is SGHRS and CDR2 is YFSETQ. The V and J ends lost 2 bases and 7 bases, in that order; junction bases with no gene match: 12. This CDR3 has 15 residues.

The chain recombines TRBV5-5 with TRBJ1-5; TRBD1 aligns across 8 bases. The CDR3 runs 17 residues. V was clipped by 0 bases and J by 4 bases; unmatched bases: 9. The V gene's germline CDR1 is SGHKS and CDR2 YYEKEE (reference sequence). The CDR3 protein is CASSLGTGPTRNQPQHF. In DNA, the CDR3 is TGTGCCAGCAGCTTGGGGACAGGGCCCACCCGGAATCAGCCCCAGCATTTT.

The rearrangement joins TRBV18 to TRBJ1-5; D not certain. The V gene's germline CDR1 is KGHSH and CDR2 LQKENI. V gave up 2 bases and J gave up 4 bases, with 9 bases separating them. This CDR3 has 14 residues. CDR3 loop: CASSPNWENQPQHF. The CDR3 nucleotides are TGTGCCAGCTCACCAAACTGGGAGAATCAGCCCCAGCATTTT.

The CDR3: CASSSTGTGRYGYTF. CDR3 DNA sequence: TGTGCCAGCAGTTCAACCGGGACAGGGCGGTATGGCTACACCTTC. V is TRBV6-5 and J is TRBJ1-2, with 9 bases fitting TRBD1. CDR3 length: 15 residues. Per the germline V gene, CDR1 is MNHEY and CDR2 is SVGAGI. V was clipped by 4 bases and J by 5 bases; unmatched bases: 8.

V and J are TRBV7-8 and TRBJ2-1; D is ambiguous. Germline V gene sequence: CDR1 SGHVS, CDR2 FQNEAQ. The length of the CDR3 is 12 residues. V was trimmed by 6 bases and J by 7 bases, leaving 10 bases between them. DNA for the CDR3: TGTGCCAGCAGTCTTGCGAGGAATGAGCAGTTCTTC. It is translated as CASSLARNEQFF.

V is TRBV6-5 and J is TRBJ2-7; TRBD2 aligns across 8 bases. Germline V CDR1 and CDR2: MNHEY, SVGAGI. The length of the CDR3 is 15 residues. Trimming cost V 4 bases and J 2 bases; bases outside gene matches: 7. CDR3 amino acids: CASSWFPGGAYEQYF. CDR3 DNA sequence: TGTGCCAGCAGTTGGTTTCCGGGGGGGGCCTACGAGCAGTACTTC.

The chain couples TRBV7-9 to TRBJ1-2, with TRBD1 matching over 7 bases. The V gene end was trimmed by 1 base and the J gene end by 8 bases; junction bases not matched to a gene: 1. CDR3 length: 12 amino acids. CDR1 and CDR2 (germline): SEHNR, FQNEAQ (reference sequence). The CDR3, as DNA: TGTGCCAGCAGCTTAGACAGGGGAGGCTACACCTTC. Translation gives CASSLDRGGYTF.

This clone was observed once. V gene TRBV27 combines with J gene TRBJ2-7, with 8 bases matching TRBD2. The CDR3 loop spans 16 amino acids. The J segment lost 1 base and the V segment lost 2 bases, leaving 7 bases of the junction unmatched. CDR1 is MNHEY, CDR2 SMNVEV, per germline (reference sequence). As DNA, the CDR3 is TGTGCCAGCAGTTTAATAGTTACTAGCGGATCCTACGAGCAGTACTTC. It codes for CASSLIVTSGSYEQYF.

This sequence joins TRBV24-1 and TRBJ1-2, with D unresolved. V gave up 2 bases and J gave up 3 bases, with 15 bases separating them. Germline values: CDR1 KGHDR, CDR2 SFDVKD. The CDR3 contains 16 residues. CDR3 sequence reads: CATSDSSWAGDYGYTF. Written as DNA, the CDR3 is TGTGCCACCAGTGATTCCTCCTGGGCCGGGGACTATGGCTACACCTTC.

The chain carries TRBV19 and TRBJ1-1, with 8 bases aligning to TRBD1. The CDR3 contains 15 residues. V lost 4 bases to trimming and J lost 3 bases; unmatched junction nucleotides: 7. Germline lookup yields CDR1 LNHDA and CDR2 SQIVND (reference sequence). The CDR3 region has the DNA TGTGCCAGTAGTACGCGCAGGGGGCAGGACACTGAAGCTTTCTTT. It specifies CASSTRRGQDTEAFF.

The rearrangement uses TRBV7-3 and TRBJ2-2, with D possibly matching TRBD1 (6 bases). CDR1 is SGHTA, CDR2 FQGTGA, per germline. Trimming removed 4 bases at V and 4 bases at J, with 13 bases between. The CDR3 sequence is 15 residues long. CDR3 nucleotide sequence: TGTGCCAGCAGCTGGGGGACACTCAGCACCGGGGAGCTGTTTTTT. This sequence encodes CASSWGTLSTGELFF. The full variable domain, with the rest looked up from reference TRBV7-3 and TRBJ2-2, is GAGVSQTPSNKVTEKGKYVELRCDPISGHTALYWYRQSLGQGPEFLIYFQGTGAADDSGLPNDRFFAVRPEGSVSTLKIQRTERGDSAVYLCASSWGTLSTGELFFGEGSRLTVL.

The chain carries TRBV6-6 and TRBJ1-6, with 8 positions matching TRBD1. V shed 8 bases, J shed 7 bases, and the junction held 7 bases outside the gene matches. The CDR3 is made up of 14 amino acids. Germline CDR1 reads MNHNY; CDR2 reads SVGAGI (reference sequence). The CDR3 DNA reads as TGTGCCAGCGGCCTACAGGGGGACAATTCACCCCTCCACTTT. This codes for CASGLQGDNSPLHF.

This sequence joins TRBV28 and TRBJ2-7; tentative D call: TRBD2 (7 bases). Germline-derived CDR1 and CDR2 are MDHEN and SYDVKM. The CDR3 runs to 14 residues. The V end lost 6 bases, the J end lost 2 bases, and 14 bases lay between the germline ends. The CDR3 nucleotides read TGTGCCAGCAGGGGAGGGGGGTTCACCTACGAGCAGTACTTC. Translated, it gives CASRGGGFTYEQYF.

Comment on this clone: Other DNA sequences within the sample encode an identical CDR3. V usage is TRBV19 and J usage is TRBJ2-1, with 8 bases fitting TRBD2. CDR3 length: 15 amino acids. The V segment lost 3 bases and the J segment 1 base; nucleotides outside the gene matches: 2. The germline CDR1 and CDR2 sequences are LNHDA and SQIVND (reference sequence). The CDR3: CASSISGGSYNEQFF. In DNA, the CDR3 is TGTGCCAGTAGTATCAGCGGGGGATCCTACAATGAGCAGTTCTTC.

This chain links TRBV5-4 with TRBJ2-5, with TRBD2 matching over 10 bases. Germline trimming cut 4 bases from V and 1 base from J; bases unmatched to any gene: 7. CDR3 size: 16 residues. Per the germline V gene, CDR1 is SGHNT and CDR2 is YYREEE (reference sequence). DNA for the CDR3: TGTGCCAGCAGCGGTGGACTAGCGGCAACCCAAGAGACCCAGTACTTC. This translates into CASSGGLAATQETQYF.

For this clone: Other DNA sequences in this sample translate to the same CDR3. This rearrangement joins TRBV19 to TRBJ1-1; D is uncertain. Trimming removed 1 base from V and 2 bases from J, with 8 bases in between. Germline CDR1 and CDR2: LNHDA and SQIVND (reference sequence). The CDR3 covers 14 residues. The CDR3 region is CASSIGGRNTEAFF. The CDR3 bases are TGTGCCAGTAGTATAGGTGGCAGAAACACTGAAGCTTTCTTT.